Listed below are T cell receptor beta chains from one sample, sequenced in a study of CD8+ T cells in alopecia areata. Assay: immunoSEQ multiplex PCR; the TCRdb copy retains only in-frame clones and omits some. The sample lists about 250,000 clones, about three fifths occurring once. The sample here was CD4+ T cells sorted from blood, taken around week 52, from a patient treated with tofacitinib. The origin of the receptors is a human donor with alopecia areata. Both conserved end residues are part of each CDR3. The D gene is left open where the match is weak. For some rows the clone size is stated as once, few or many, or as a class when expanded; others skip it.

TRBJ2-7 TRBV7-9 few . TGTGCCAGCAGCTTAGCCGGCTCGATGGGCGAGCAGTACTTC CASSLAGSMGEQYF
TRBJ1-2 TRBV30 . TRBD1 TGTGCCTGGAGATACAGGGGAGACTATGGCTACACCTTC CAWRYRGDYGYTF
TRBJ2-5 TRBV9 . . TGTGCCAGCGGCGGACAGTCCCAAGAGACCCAGTACTTC CASGGQSQETQYF
TRBJ2-6 TRBV6-5 . TRBD1 TGTGCCAGCAGCTCAGGGGGCTCTGGGGCCAACGTCCTGACTTTC CASSSGGSGANVLTF
TRBJ2-5 TRBV7-3 . . TGTGCCAGCAGCTTACGGTCAACTCAAGAGACCCAGTACTTC CASSLRSTQETQYF
TRBJ2-5 TRBV29-1 . TRBD2 TGCAGCGTTGAAACTAGCGGGGACTACTGGGAGACCCAGTACTTC CSVETSGDYWETQYF
TRBJ2-1 TRBV4-2 . . TGTGCCAGCAGCTTGGCGAGTCTTTACAATGAGCAGTTCTTC CASSLASLYNEQFF
TRBJ1-2 TRBV9 once . TGTGCCAGCAGCCCCCCAGGGGAAGGCTACACCTTC CASSPPGEGYTF
TRBJ2-1 TRBV30 . . TGTGCCTGGAGTGAAGACGTCTACAATGAGCAGTTCTTC CAWSEDVYNEQFF
TRBJ2-3 TRBV29-1 few . TGCAGCGTTGAAGGGGGAACTAGCCGATACACAGATACGCAGTATTTT CSVEGGTSRYTDTQYF
TRBJ2-3 TRBV29-1 few . TGCAGCGTTGATGGGGGGCCTCGGTATTTT CSVDGGPRYF
TRBJ1-2 TRBV4-1 . . TGCGCCAGCAGCCAAGGGATTCCCTATGGCTACACCTTC CASSQGIPYGYTF
TRBJ2-7 TRBV5-1 . . TGCGCCAGCAGCTTGGAGCGGGCCAACTCCTACGAGCAGTACTTC CASSLERANSYEQYF
TRBJ2-6 TRBV5-6 . . TGTGCCAGCAGTTCCTCAACACGAGGGCGCGGGGCCAACGTCCTGACTTTC CASSSSTRGRGANVLTF
TRBJ1-3 TRBV4-3 few . TGCGCCAGCAGCCAAGATTCGAGGGGAAACACCATATATTTT CASSQDSRGNTIYF
TRBJ2-5 TRBV7-2 . TRBD1 TGTGCCAGCAGCTCCGGACAGGATAGGGTGACCCAGTACTTC CASSSGQDRVTQYF
TRBJ1-2 TRBV7-3 . . TGTGCCAGCAGCTTTGGGCCCGACGCTAACTATGGCTACACCTTC CASSFGPDANYGYTF
TRBJ2-5 TRBV29-1 . . TGCAGCGAGAAGAGGGGTCAAGAGACCCAGTACTTC CSEKRGQETQYF
TRBJ2-7 TRBV4-3 . . TGCGCCAGCAGCCAAGATAATCGGGGCACTTACGAGCAGTACTTC CASSQDNRGTYEQYF
TRBJ2-5 TRBV10-3 few . TGTGCCACGCGCCCGGGGACCTCGGGAGAGACCCAGTACTTC CATRPGTSGETQYF
TRBJ2-7 TRBV7-9 . . TGTGCCAGCAGTCAAGCCGGGGTCTACGAGCAGTACTTC CASSQAGVYEQYF
TRBJ2-7 TRBV30 . . TGTGCCTGGAGTGAAACAACAGGGATGAAAAACTACGAGCAGTACTTC CAWSETTGMKNYEQYF
TRBJ2-5 TRBV30 . TRBD1 TGTGCCTGGAGTGGGGACAGGGGAGAGACCCAGTACTTC CAWSGDRGETQYF